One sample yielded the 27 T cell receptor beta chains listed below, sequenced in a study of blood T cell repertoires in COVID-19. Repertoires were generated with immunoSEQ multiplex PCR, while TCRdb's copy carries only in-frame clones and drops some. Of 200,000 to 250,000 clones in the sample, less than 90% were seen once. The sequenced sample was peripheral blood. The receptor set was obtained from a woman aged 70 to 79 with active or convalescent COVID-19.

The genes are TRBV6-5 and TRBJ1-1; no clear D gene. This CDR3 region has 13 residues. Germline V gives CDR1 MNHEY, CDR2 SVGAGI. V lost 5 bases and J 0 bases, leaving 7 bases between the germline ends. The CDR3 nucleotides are TGTGCCAGCAGTAAGCTGCTGAACACTGAAGCTTTCTTT. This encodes CASSKLLNTEAFF.

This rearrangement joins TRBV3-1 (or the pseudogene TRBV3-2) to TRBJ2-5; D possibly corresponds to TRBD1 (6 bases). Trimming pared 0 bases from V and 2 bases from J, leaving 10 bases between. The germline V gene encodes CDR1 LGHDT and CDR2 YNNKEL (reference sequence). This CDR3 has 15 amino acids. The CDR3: CASSQDQGRQETQYF. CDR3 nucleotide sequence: TGTGCCAGCAGCCAAGATCAGGGGAGACAAGAGACCCAGTACTTC.

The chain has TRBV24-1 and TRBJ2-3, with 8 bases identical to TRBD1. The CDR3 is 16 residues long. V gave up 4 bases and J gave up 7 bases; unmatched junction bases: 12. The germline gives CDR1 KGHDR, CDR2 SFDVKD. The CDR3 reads CATSDQTTGVPYTQYF. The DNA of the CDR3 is TGTGCCACCAGTGACCAAACGACAGGGGTACCTTATACGCAGTATTTT.

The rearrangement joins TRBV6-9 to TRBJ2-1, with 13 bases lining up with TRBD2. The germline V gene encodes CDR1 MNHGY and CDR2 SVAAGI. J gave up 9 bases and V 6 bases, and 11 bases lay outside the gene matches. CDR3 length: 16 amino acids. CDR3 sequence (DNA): TGTGCCAGCAGCAGACTAGCGGGAGGCCCAAAGCTTGAGCAGTTCTTC. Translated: CASSRLAGGPKLEQFF.

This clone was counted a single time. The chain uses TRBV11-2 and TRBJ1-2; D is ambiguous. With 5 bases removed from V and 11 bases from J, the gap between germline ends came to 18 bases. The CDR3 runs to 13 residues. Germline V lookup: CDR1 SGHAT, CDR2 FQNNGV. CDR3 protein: CASSRSAGSGYTF. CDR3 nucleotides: TGTGCCAGCAGCCGCAGCGCCGGGAGTGGGTACACCTTC.

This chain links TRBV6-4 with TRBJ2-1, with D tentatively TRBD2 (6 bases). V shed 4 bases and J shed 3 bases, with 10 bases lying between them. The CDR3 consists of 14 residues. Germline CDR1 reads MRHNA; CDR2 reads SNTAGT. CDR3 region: CASSVDSGYNEQFF. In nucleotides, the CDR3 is TGTGCCAGCAGTGTAGATAGCGGCTACAATGAGCAGTTCTTC.

For the CDR3, the DNA is TGTGCCAGCAGTCCCTTTAGCCGGGGAGCCAAAAACATTCAGTACTTC. Its translation: CASSPFSRGAKNIQYF. The V call is TRBV27, the J call TRBJ2-4, with D possibly matching TRBD2 (5 bases). The CDR3 is 16 residues long. The germline gives CDR1 MNHEY, CDR2 SMNVEV (reference sequence). The germline V and J ends were trimmed by 5 bases and 0 bases, with 14 bases remaining between them.

DNA for the CDR3: TGTGCCAGCAGTCAGGGGCTTAATAGCAATCAGCCCCAGCATTTT. It yields the protein CASSQGLNSNQPQHF. The chain is built from TRBV27 and TRBJ1-5, with D maybe TRBD1 (6 bases). V gave up 5 bases and J gave up 0 bases, with 11 bases separating them. CDR3 length equals 15 residues. CDR1 is MNHEY, CDR2 SMNVEV, per germline (reference sequence).

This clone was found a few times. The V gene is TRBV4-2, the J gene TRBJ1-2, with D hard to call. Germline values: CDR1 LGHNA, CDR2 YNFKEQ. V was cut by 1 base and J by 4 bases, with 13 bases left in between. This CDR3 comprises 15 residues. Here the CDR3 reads CASSQVAESFYGYTF. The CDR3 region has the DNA TGTGCCAGCAGCCAAGTTGCGGAATCATTCTATGGCTACACCTTC.

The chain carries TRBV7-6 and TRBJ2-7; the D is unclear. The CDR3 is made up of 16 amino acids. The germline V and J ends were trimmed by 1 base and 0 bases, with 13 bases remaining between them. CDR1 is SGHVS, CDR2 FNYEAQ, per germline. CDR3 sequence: CASSLGAFDPSYEQYF. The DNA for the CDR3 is TGTGCCAGCAGCTTAGGGGCCTTTGACCCCTCCTACGAGCAGTACTTC. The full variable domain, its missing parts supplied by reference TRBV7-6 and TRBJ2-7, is GAGVSQSPRYKVTKRGQDVALRCDPISGHVSLYWYRQALGQGPEFLTYFNYEAQQDKSGLPNDRFSAERPEGSISTLTIQRTEQRDSAMYRCASSLGAFDPSYEQYFGPGTRLTVT.

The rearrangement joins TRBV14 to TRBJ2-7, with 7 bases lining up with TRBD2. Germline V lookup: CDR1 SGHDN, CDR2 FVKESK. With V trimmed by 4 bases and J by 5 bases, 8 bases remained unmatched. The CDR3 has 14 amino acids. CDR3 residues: CASSLQPAGDEQYF. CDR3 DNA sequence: TGTGCCAGCAGCCTCCAACCGGCGGGGGACGAGCAGTACTTC. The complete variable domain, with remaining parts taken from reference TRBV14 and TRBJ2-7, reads EAGVTQFPSHSVIEKGQTVTLRCDPISGHDNLYWYRRVMGKEIKFLLHFVKESKQDESGMPNNRFLAERTGGTYSTLKVQPAELEDSGVYFCASSLQPAGDEQYFGPGTRLTVT.

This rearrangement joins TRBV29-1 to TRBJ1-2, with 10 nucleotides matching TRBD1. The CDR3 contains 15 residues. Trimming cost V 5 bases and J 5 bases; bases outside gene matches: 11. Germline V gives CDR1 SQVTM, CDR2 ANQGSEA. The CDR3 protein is CSVTSTGGVRYGYTF. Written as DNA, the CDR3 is TGCAGCGTTACTTCGACAGGGGGCGTTCGTTATGGCTACACCTTC.

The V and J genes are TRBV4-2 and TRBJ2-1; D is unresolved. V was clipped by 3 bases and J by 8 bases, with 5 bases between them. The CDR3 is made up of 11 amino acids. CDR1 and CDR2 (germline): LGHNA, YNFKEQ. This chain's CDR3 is CASSQNYEQFF. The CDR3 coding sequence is TGTGCCAGCAGCCAGAACTATGAGCAGTTCTTC.

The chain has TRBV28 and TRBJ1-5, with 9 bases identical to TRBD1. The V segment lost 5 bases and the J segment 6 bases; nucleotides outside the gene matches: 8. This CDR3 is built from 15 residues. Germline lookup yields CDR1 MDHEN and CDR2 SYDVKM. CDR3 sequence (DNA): TGTGCCAGCAGTACTCCGGGACAGGGTATTCAGCCCCAGCATTTT. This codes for CASSTPGQGIQPQHF.

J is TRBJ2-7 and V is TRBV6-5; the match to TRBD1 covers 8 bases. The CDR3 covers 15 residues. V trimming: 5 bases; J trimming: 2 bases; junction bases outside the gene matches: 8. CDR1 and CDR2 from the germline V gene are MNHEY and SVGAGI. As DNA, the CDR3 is TGTGCCAGCAGTCCCGATTCAGGGGGCACCTACGAGCAGTACTTC. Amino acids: CASSPDSGGTYEQYF.

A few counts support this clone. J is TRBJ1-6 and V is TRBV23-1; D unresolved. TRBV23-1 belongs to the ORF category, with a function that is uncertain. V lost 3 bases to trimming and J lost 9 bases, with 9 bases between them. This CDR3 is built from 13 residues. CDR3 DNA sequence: TGCGCCAGCAGTCATATTTTCCTTTCACCCCTCCACTTT. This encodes CASSHIFLSPLHF.

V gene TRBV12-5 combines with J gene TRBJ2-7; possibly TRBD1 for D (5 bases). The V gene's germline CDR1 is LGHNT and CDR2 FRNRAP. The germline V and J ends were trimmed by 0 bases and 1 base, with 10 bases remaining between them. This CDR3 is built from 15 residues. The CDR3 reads CASGLVYGASYEQYF. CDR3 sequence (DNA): TGTGCTAGTGGTTTGGTATATGGGGCTTCCTACGAGCAGTACTTC.

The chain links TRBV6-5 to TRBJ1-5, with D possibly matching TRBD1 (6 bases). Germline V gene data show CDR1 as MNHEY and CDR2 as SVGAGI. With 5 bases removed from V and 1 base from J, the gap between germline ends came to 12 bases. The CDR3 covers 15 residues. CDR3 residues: CASSRTGTSNQPQHF. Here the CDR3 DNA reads TGTGCCAGCAGTCGTACAGGGACGAGCAATCAGCCCCAGCATTTT.

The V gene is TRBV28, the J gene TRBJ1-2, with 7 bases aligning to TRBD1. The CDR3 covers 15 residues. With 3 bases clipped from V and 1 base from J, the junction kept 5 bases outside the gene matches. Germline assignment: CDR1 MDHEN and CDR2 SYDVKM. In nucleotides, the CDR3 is TGTGCCAGCAGTTTGGGGACAGAAATTAACTATGGCTACACCTTC. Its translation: CASSLGTEINYGYTF.

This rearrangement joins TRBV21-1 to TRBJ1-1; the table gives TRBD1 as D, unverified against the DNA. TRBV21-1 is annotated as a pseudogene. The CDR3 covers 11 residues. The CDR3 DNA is TGTGCCAGTACTTGGGGCAGGGTGGCTTTCTTT. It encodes CASTWGRVAFF.

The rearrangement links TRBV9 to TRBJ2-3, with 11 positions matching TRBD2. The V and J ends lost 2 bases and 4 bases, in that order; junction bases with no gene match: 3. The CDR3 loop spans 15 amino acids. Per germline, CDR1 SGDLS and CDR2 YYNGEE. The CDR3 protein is CASSVSGGAPDTQYF. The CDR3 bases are TGTGCCAGCAGCGTTAGCGGGGGGGCACCAGATACGCAGTATTTT.

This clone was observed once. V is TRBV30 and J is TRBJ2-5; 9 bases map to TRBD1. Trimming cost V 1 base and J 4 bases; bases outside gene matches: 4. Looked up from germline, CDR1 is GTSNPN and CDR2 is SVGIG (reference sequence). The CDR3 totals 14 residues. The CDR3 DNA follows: TGTGCCTGGAGTGGAAACAGGGGGCTAGAGACCCAGTACTTC. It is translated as CAWSGNRGLETQYF.

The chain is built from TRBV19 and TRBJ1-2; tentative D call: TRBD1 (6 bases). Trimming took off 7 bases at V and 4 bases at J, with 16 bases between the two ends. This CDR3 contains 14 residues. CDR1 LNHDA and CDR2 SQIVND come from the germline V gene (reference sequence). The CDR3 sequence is CASKTDQGTYGYTF. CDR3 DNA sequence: TGTGCCAGTAAAACCGACCAGGGGACCTATGGCTACACCTTC.

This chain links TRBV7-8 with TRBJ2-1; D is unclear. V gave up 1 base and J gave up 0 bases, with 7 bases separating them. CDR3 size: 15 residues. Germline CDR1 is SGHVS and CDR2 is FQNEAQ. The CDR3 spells CASSLGPSSYNEQFF. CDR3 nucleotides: TGTGCCAGCAGCTTAGGCCCTAGCTCCTACAATGAGCAGTTCTTC.

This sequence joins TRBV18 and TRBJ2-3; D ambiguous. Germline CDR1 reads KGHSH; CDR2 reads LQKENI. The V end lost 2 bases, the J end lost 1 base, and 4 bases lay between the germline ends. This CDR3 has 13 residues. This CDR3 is CASSPAGTDTQYF. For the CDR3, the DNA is TGTGCCAGCTCACCAGCGGGCACAGATACGCAGTATTTT.

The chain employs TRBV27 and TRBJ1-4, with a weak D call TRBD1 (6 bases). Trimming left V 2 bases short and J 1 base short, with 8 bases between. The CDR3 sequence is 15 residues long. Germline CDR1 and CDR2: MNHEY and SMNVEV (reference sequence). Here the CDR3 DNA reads TGTGCCAGCAGTTTAATAGGGGGAACTAATGAAAAACTGTTTTTT. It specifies CASSLIGGTNEKLFF.

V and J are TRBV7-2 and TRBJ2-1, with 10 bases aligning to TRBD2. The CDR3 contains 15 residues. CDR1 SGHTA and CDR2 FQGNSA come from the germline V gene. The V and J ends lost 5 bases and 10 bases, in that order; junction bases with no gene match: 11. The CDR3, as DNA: TGTGCCAGCAGCCGCCCGCCTAGCGGGGGCCTCGAGCAGTTCTTC. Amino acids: CASSRPPSGGLEQFF.